The 20 T cell receptor beta chains reported below all come from one sample, sequenced in a study of blood T cell repertoires in COVID-19. Clones were read by immunoSEQ multiplex PCR, and TCRdb kept only the in-frame ones, dropping some. There are about 130,000 clones in the sample; more than 70% occur only once, and approximately 3.3% lies in the top ten. Sequencing input: peripheral blood. The receptors derive from a woman aged 60-75 years with acute or convalescent COVID-19.

The chain has TRBV5-1 and TRBJ2-2; D might be TRBD1 (5 bases). CDR1 and CDR2 (germline): SGHRS, YFSETQ. The CDR3 covers 15 residues. The V end lost 2 bases, the J end lost 2 bases, and 10 bases lay between the germline ends. This CDR3 is CASSFQGPNTGELFF. The CDR3 DNA is TGCGCCAGCAGCTTTCAGGGCCCTAACACCGGGGAGCTGTTTTTT.

V is TRBV20-1 and J is TRBJ1-1; TRBD1 might be the D (6 bases). Germline V gives CDR1 DFQATT, CDR2 SNEGSKA (reference sequence). V was pared by 3 bases and J by 0 bases, with 14 bases between. The CDR3 has 15 residues. This CDR3 is CSASRGARMNTEAFF. As DNA, the CDR3 is TGCAGTGCTAGTCGGGGGGCGCGAATGAACACTGAAGCTTTCTTT.

The CDR3 protein is CASSVDNTQETQYF. As DNA, the CDR3 is TGTGCCAGCAGCGTAGATAACACCCAAGAGACCCAGTACTTC. This chain links TRBV9 with TRBJ2-5; no firm D call. The CDR3 runs 14 residues. Trimming pared 0 bases from V and 1 base from J, leaving 7 bases between. Germline V gene data show CDR1 as SGDLS and CDR2 as YYNGEE. Combining the CDR3 with reference TRBV9 and TRBJ2-5 gives the whole variable domain DSGVTQTPKHLITATGQRVTLRCSPRSGDLSVYWYQQSLDQGLQFLIQYYNGEERAKGNILERFSAQQFPDLHSELNLSSLELGDSALYFCASSVDNTQETQYFGPGTRLLVL.

V and J are TRBV29-1 and TRBJ1-4; 8 bases are shared with TRBD1. The length of the CDR3 is 12 residues. Germline V gene lookup returns CDR1 SQVTM and CDR2 ANQGSEA. V lost 8 bases and J lost 12; bases outside the gene matches: 11. The CDR3, as DNA: TGCAGCTCCGGGACAGGCACAGGGGAACTGTTTTTT. It specifies CSSGTGTGELFF.

The CDR3 nucleotides are TGTGCCAGCAGCCCCAGGGGCACCCTCACAGATACGCAGTATTTT. Encoded protein: CASSPRGTLTDTQYF. The V gene is TRBV28, the J gene TRBJ2-3, with D possibly TRBD1 on 6 matching bases. V was clipped by 6 bases and J by 2 bases, with 15 bases between them. Germline V gene sequence: CDR1 MDHEN, CDR2 SYDVKM. The CDR3 has 15 residues.

The V and J genes are TRBV6-5 and TRBJ1-5; D gene unclear. The CDR3 extends over 14 amino acids. V was clipped by 6 bases and J by 9 bases, with 18 bases between them. Germline assignment: CDR1 MNHEY and CDR2 SVGAGI. CDR3 sequence: CASSPDAPRGPQHF. As DNA, the CDR3 is TGTGCCAGCAGCCCGGATGCCCCTCGGGGGCCCCAGCATTTT.

The CDR3 DNA reads as TGTGCCAGCAGCTTGTTCCGACAGGGAAACACTGAAGCTTTCTTT. Translated: CASSLFRQGNTEAFF. The chain joins TRBV5-6 to TRBJ1-1; 7 bases are shared with TRBD1. The CDR3 extends over 15 amino acids. CDR1 SGHDT and CDR2 YYEEEE come from the germline V gene. The V gene end was trimmed by 1 base and the J gene end by 2 bases; junction bases not matched to a gene: 5.

The J gene is TRBJ2-1, the V gene TRBV7-2, with TRBD2 matching 15 bases. CDR3 length: 18 residues. Unmatched junction bases numbered 8, after V lost 2 bases and J lost 6 bases. Germline V gives CDR1 SGHTA, CDR2 FQGNSA. The chain's CDR3 is CASSLTGGTSGRFNEQFF. CDR3 in DNA: TGTGCCAGCAGCTTAACGGGCGGGACTAGCGGGAGGTTCAATGAGCAGTTCTTC.

The chain couples TRBV2 to TRBJ1-5; no clear D gene. The CDR3 is 14 residues long. The V end lost 2 bases, the J end lost 2 bases, and 7 bases lay between the germline ends. The germline V gene has CDR1 SNHLY and CDR2 FYNNEI. CDR3 in DNA: TGTGCCAGCAGTGAATCAGTGGGCAATCAGCCCCAGCATTTT. Translated, it gives CASSESVGNQPQHF.

This clone was observed once. The V and J genes are TRBV19 and TRBJ1-5; 10 nucleotides line up with TRBD1. The CDR3 covers 14 residues. Germline V gives CDR1 LNHDA, CDR2 SQIVND (reference sequence). V lost 6 bases, J lost 7 bases, and 6 bases stayed unmatched. The CDR3 loop reads CASRDPGQGQPQHF. CDR3 bases: TGTGCCAGTAGAGATCCGGGACAGGGGCAGCCCCAGCATTTT.

The chain is built from TRBV6-1 and TRBJ2-7; 10 bases fit TRBD2. The germline V gene encodes CDR1 MNHNS and CDR2 SASEGT. Trimming at V came to 4 bases and at J to 5 bases, leaving 11 bases not matched to a gene. This CDR3 spans 16 amino acids. This CDR3 reads CASSATSSGSSHEQYF. CDR3 nucleotides: TGTGCCAGCAGTGCCACTTCTAGCGGGAGTTCCCACGAGCAGTACTTC.

Concerning this clone: This sample also contains other DNA sequences that code for the same CDR3. The chain uses TRBV29-1 and TRBJ1-1; TRBD1 aligns across 7 bases. Per germline, CDR1 SQVTM and CDR2 ANQGSEA. Unmatched junction bases numbered 3, after V lost 4 bases and J lost 1 base. The CDR3 is 13 amino acids. DNA for the CDR3: TGCAGCGTTGCGGACAGGCGGAACACTGAAGCTTTCTTT. Amino acid sequence: CSVADRRNTEAFF.

The chain joins TRBV3-1 (or the pseudogene TRBV3-2) to TRBJ2-5, with D possibly matching TRBD1 (6 bases). Trimming took 1 base from V and 4 from J, leaving 22 bases between them. The CDR3 extends over 18 amino acids. The germline V gene encodes CDR1 LGHDT and CDR2 YNNKEL (reference sequence). DNA for the CDR3: TGTGCCAGCAGCCAAGCCCTGAGTGGGGCAGGGGCGGGAGAGACCCAGTACTTC. This translates into CASSQALSGAGAGETQYF.

CDR3 region: CASSFGAPRVYGYTF. CDR3 sequence (DNA): TGTGCCAGCAGTTTTGGGGCCCCGAGAGTCTATGGCTACACCTTC. The chain combines TRBV27 with TRBJ1-2; D may be TRBD1 (5 bases). The CDR3 runs 15 residues. V lost 3 bases and J lost 4, with 15 bases in between. The V gene's germline CDR1 is MNHEY and CDR2 SMNVEV (reference sequence).

This sequence joins TRBV20-1 and TRBJ2-5; 8 nucleotides agree with TRBD2. This CDR3 is 15 amino acids long. V trimming: 3 bases; J trimming: 2 bases; junction bases outside the gene matches: 8. The V gene's germline CDR1 is DFQATT and CDR2 SNEGSKA (reference sequence). The CDR3 sequence: CSASMGSGEQETQYF. As DNA, the CDR3 is TGCAGTGCTAGTATGGGTAGCGGGGAACAAGAGACCCAGTACTTC.

This clone was seen repeatedly, ten times or more. The J gene is TRBJ2-1, the V gene TRBV11-3; possible D gene TRBD2, 6 bases. CDR1 and CDR2 (germline): SGHNT, YENEEA. Trimming took 4 bases from V and 9 from J, leaving 16 bases between them. This CDR3 region has 14 residues. The CDR3 bases are TGTGCCAGCAGCTCCTTGGGGGTTAGCGGTGAGCAGTTCTTC. Amino acid sequence: CASSSLGVSGEQFF.

This chain joins TRBV5-4 and TRBJ2-1, with TRBD2 identical over 13 bases. V lost 4 bases to trimming and J lost 5 bases; unmatched junction nucleotides: 3. The germline V gene encodes CDR1 SGHNT and CDR2 YYREEE (reference sequence). CDR3 length: 15 residues. CDR3 in DNA: TGTGCCAGCAGCCCCGGGACTAGCGGGGACAATGAGCAGTTCTTC. Protein: CASSPGTSGDNEQFF.

In this sample, this clone turned up a few times. V is TRBV27 and J is TRBJ2-7, with D uncertain. Deletions cut 8 bases from V and 1 base from J, with 12 bases between. The germline gives CDR1 MNHEY, CDR2 SMNVEV (reference sequence). This CDR3 spans 13 amino acids. CDR3 amino acids: CASRHQASYEQYF. CDR3 DNA: TGTGCCAGCCGACATCAGGCTTCCTACGAGCAGTACTTC.

The rearrangement links TRBV9 to TRBJ1-3, with D unclear. CDR1 and CDR2 (germline): SGDLS, YYNGEE. The V and J ends lost 0 bases and 4 bases respectively, with 8 bases between them. This CDR3 spans 14 amino acids. The DNA for the CDR3 is TGTGCCAGCAGCGTAGTTCCAGCGGGAAACACCATATATTTT. Its translation is CASSVVPAGNTIYF.

The gene calls are TRBV27 and TRBJ1-6; 7 nucleotides align to TRBD1. Germline CDR1 is MNHEY and CDR2 is SMNVEV (reference sequence). The CDR3 sequence is 16 residues long. V trimming: 5 bases; J trimming: 5 bases; junction bases outside the gene matches: 9. The CDR3 region is CASSLLSTGNNSPLHF. As DNA, the CDR3 is TGTGCCAGCAGTCTCCTTTCGACAGGGAATAATTCACCCCTCCACTTT.